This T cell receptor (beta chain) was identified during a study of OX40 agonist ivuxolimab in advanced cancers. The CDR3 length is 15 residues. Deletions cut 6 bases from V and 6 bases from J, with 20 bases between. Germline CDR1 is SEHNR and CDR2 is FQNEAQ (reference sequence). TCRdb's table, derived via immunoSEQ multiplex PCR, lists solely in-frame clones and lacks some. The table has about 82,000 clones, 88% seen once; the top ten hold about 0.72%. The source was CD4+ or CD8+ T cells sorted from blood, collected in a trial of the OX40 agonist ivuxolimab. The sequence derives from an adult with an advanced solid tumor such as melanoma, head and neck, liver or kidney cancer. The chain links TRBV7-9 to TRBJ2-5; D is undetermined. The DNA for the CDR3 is TGTGCCAGCAGTTTAAGGCGAGTGGATGAGAAGACCCAGTACTTC. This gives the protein CASSLRRVDEKTQYF.